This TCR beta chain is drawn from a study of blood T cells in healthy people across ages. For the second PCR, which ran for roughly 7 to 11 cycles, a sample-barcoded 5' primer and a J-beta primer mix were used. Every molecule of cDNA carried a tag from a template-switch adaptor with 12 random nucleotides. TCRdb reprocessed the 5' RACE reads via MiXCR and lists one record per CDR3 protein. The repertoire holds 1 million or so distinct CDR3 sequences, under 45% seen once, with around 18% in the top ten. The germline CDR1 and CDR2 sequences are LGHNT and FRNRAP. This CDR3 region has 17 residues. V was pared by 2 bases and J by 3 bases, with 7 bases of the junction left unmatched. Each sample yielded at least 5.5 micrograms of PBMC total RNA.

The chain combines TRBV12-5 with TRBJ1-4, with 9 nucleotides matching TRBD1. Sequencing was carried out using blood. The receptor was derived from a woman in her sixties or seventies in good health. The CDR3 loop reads CASGLRPGTGSNEKLFF. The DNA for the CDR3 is TGTGCTAGTGGTTTGAGACCCGGGACAGGGTCTAATGAAAAACTGTTTTTT.